One sample yielded the 18 T cell receptor beta chains listed below, sequenced in a study of vaccination effects on CD4 cells after COVID-19. Researchers isolated CD4+ T cells once approximately eleven days of culture had elapsed. Clones were sequenced by immunoSEQ multiplex PCR, and TCRdb holds only the in-frame ones, with some missing. The sample consists of over 45,000 clones, about 67% of them appearing once. Their antigens remain unidentified. The material was CD4+ T cells from PBMCs cultured without peptide, obtained before COVID-19 vaccination. All receptors derive from a human donor who received a COVID-19 vaccine.

This clone was counted only a few times. The chain couples TRBV6-2 or TRBV6-3 to TRBJ1-5, with D possibly matching TRBD1 (5 bases). Trimming cost V 7 bases and J 0 bases, with 22 bases left between them. This CDR3 is 18 amino acids long. Germline values: CDR1 MNHEY, CDR2 SVGEGT. CDR3 region: CASIPGDGRRLSNQPQHF. CDR3 DNA: TGTGCCAGCATCCCGGGGGATGGCAGAAGACTTAGCAATCAGCCCCAGCATTTT.

V gene TRBV11-2 combines with J gene TRBJ2-2; 7 nucleotides line up with TRBD1. Trimming took 2 bases from V and 0 from J; bases not matched to a gene: 12. The CDR3 consists of 19 residues. Germline V gene data show CDR1 as SGHAT and CDR2 as FQNNGV. CDR3 in DNA: TGTGCCAGCAGCTTAAGGTCCTTCCGACAGGGAACGAACACCGGGGAGCTGTTTTTT. This gives the protein CASSLRSFRQGTNTGELFF.

The V call is TRBV9, the J call TRBJ2-3, with D possibly called TRBD1 or TRBD2 (5 bases each). The V gene's germline CDR1 is SGDLS and CDR2 YYNGEE. The CDR3 is 13 amino acids. V was trimmed by 0 bases and J by 6 bases, leaving 8 bases between them. The chain's CDR3 is CASSVGWGDTQYF. In DNA form, the CDR3 reads TGTGCCAGCAGCGTAGGATGGGGGGATACGCAGTATTTT.

This clone was found once. The chain links TRBV19 to TRBJ2-2; unclear D gene. The V end was cut by 10 bases, the J end by 0 bases, with 12 bases between. The CDR3 runs 14 residues. Germline V gives CDR1 LNHDA, CDR2 SQIVND (reference sequence). The DNA of the CDR3 is TGTGCCACCTGGTCCGTCTCGAACACCGGGGAGCTGTTTTTT. Amino acid sequence: CATWSVSNTGELFF. The full variable domain, rest sourced from reference TRBV19 and TRBJ2-2, is DGGITQSPKYLFRKEGQNVTLSCEQNLNHDAMYWYRQDPGQGLRLIYYSQIVNDFQKGDIAEGYSVSREKKESFPLTVTSAQKNPTAFYLCATWSVSNTGELFFGEGSRLTVL.

The V gene is TRBV18, the J gene TRBJ2-3, with 7 bases aligning to TRBD2. Germline-derived CDR1 and CDR2 are KGHSH and LQKENI. V lost 6 bases and J lost 5; bases outside the gene matches: 11. This CDR3 is 15 amino acids long. CDR3 in amino acids: CASSGGTGFGDTQYF. The CDR3 nucleotides are TGTGCCAGCTCGGGGGGGACTGGCTTCGGAGATACGCAGTATTTT.

In nucleotides, the CDR3 is TGTGCCTGGATTCAGGGGGCGGGAGAGCAGTACTTC. This sequence encodes CAWIQGAGEQYF. J is TRBJ2-7 and V is TRBV30; 8 bases are a match to TRBD1. Germline V gene sequence: CDR1 GTSNPN, CDR2 SVGIG (reference sequence). CDR3 length: 12 amino acids. The ends lost 4 bases at V and 7 bases at J; junction bases unmatched: 6.

The genes are TRBV19 and TRBJ1-1, with 7 bases matching TRBD1. This CDR3 is built from 13 residues. Germline V lookup: CDR1 LNHDA, CDR2 SQIVND (reference sequence). J was trimmed by 9 bases and V by 5 bases; bases with no gene match: 9. CDR3 sequence: CASSVTGLRKAFF. In DNA, the CDR3 is TGTGCCAGTAGTGTGACAGGGCTTAGAAAAGCTTTCTTT.

The chain combines TRBV5-1 with TRBJ2-3, with 9 bases matching TRBD1. The ends lost 1 base at V and 6 bases at J; junction bases unmatched: 6. The CDR3 contains 15 residues. Germline lookup yields CDR1 SGHRS and CDR2 YFSETQ. This CDR3 reads CASSLTGGTGDTQYF. CDR3 in DNA: TGCGCCAGCAGCTTGACAGGGGGCACTGGGGATACGCAGTATTTT.

The chain links TRBV6-6 to TRBJ2-6; TRBD2 might be the D (5 bases). The CDR3 contains 17 residues. Germline V gene data show CDR1 as MNHNY and CDR2 as SVGAGI (reference sequence). The V gene lost 5 bases and the J gene lost 0 bases, with 14 bases spanning the gap. In DNA form, the CDR3 reads TGTGCCAGCAGTCCGCGGACTGCTAGCTCTGGGGCCAACGTCCTGACTTTC. This gives the protein CASSPRTASSGANVLTF.

V and J are TRBV5-1 and TRBJ2-3; TRBD2 aligns across 8 bases. Germline V CDR1 and CDR2: SGHRS, YFSETQ. This CDR3 is built from 14 residues. V was pared by 4 bases and J by 6 bases, with 7 bases of the junction left unmatched. CDR3 sequence (DNA): TGCGCCAGCAGCCCTGGACTAGCTCAGGATACGCAGTATTTT. It is translated as CASSPGLAQDTQYF.

This clone was counted a few times. The V call is TRBV19, the J call TRBJ2-7; D possibly corresponds to TRBD1 (6 bases). Between the trimmed V and J ends, which lost 6 bases and 3 bases, there was a span of 9 bases. Germline values: CDR1 LNHDA, CDR2 SQIVND (reference sequence). The CDR3 contains 12 residues. The CDR3 nucleotides are TGTGCCAGTAGCAACAGGGACTACGAGCAGTACTTC. Translated: CASSNRDYEQYF.

The chain recombines TRBV15 with TRBJ1-1; unclear D gene. The germline CDR1 and CDR2 sequences are LNHNV and YYDKDF (reference sequence). This CDR3 has 13 amino acids. Deletions cut 4 bases from V and 1 base from J, with 7 bases between. CDR3 sequence: CATSTIRNTEAFF. The CDR3 DNA reads TGTGCCACCAGCACCATTAGGAACACTGAAGCTTTCTTT.

The rearrangement uses TRBV6-5 and TRBJ1-1; D gene ambiguous. Per germline, CDR1 MNHEY and CDR2 SVGAGI. V gave up 5 bases and J gave up 1 base, with 14 bases separating them. The CDR3 spans 15 residues. The CDR3 bases are TGTGCCAGCAGTCGCCTCCGTAGCGAGAACACTGAAGCTTTCTTT. Its protein product is CASSRLRSENTEAFF.

This clone was seen just once. This rearrangement joins TRBV3-1 (or the pseudogene TRBV3-2) to TRBJ2-3, with D perhaps matching TRBD2 (6 bases). Trimming removed 1 base at V and 6 bases at J, with 14 bases between. This CDR3 contains 15 residues. The germline V gene has CDR1 LGHDT and CDR2 YNNKEL (reference sequence). The CDR3 DNA is TGTGCCAGCAGCCAAGCGGGGCGGGGCGGGGATACGCAGTATTTT. This sequence encodes CASSQAGRGGDTQYF.

The chain has TRBV6-1 and TRBJ2-1, with a possible D match to TRBD2 (6 bases). There are 15 residues in the CDR3. V was shortened by 2 bases and J by 8 bases, with 16 bases between the two germline ends. CDR1 is MNHNS and CDR2 is SASEGT in the germline V gene. The CDR3 region has the DNA TGTGCCAGCAGTGAATTGCGGGGTTTTGTAGATGAGCAGTTCTTC. Translation gives CASSELRGFVDEQFF.

The V call is TRBV21-1, the J call TRBJ2-2; TRBD2 is the table's D call and was not checked against the DNA. TRBV21-1 is marked as a pseudogene. The CDR3 consists of 16 residues. The CDR3 reads CASSKVESANTGELFF. CDR3 nucleotides: TGTGCCAGCAGCAAGGTTGAGTCTGCGAACACCGGGGAGCTGTTTTTT.

This clone came up a few times. The chain couples TRBV20-1 to TRBJ1-5; 10 positions match TRBD1. The CDR3 consists of 15 residues. Germline loops: CDR1 DFQATT, CDR2 SNEGSKA (reference sequence). The V and J ends lost 3 bases and 3 bases, in that order; junction bases with no gene match: 5. The CDR3 loop reads CSASGGTGDNQPQHF. CDR3 nucleotide sequence: TGCAGTGCTAGTGGGGGGACAGGGGACAATCAGCCCCAGCATTTT.

This chain links TRBV29-1 with TRBJ1-1; a possible D gene is TRBD1 (5 bases). CDR1 is SQVTM, CDR2 ANQGSEA, per germline. This CDR3 is built from 13 residues. V gave up 4 bases and J gave up 4 bases, with 13 bases separating them. The CDR3 DNA reads as TGCAGCGTTGTTGGCCGGGGGGGCACTGAAGCTTTCTTT. Protein: CSVVGRGGTEAFF.